A single sample is the source of the 10 T cell receptor beta chains below, sequenced in a study of T cell responses to AZD1222 COVID-19 vaccine. Clones were read by immunoSEQ multiplex PCR, and TCRdb kept only the in-frame ones, dropping some. The sample contains some 170,000 clones, approximately 92% of which appear only once. Sequences were derived from peripheral blood, sampled on day 0 of AZD1222 vaccination. These receptors were taken from an adult in good health.

The chain uses TRBV12-3 or TRBV12-4 and TRBJ1-5, with D perhaps matching TRBD1 (6 bases). The CDR3 contains 13 residues. Deletions cut 6 bases from V and 6 bases from J, with 12 bases between. The CDR3 DNA reads as TGTGCCAGCAGGAAGGGGGTGGGTCAGCCCCAGCATTTT. It yields the protein CASRKGVGQPQHF.

V usage is TRBV3-1 (or the pseudogene TRBV3-2) and J usage is TRBJ2-3, with 14 bases fitting TRBD2. The CDR3 runs to 16 residues. Germline trimming cut 3 bases from V and 5 bases from J; bases unmatched to any gene: 4. CDR1 and CDR2 from the germline V gene are LGHDT and YNNKEL (reference sequence). The CDR3 region has the DNA TGTGCCAGCAGCCAGGGACTAGCGGGAGTATTAGATACGCAGTATTTT. Amino acid sequence: CASSQGLAGVLDTQYF.

V usage is TRBV10-1 and J usage is TRBJ2-3, with D possibly being TRBD2 (5 bases). V lost 3 bases and J 2 bases, leaving 18 bases between the germline ends. CDR3 size: 17 residues. Per the germline V gene, CDR1 is WNHNN and CDR2 is SYGVQD (reference sequence). This CDR3 is CASSEFGERFSTDTQYF. CDR3 sequence (DNA): TGCGCCAGCAGTGAATTCGGTGAGCGGTTTTCCACAGATACGCAGTATTTT.

The chain uses TRBV29-1 and TRBJ2-1; D gene unclear. CDR3 length: 14 residues. V was trimmed by 2 bases and J by 8 bases, leaving 16 bases between them. The germline V gene encodes CDR1 SQVTM and CDR2 ANQGSEA. The CDR3 spells CSVESFPQDDEQFF. In DNA, the CDR3 is TGCAGCGTTGAAAGCTTCCCCCAGGATGATGAGCAGTTCTTC.

The chain links TRBV7-6 to TRBJ2-3, with TRBD2 matching over 7 bases. The CDR3 is 15 residues long. The germline CDR1 and CDR2 sequences are SGHVS and FNYEAQ. The trim removed 5 bases at V and 5 bases at J, leaving 10 bases unmatched. The CDR3 protein is CASSPRTGGGDTQYF. For the CDR3, the DNA is TGTGCCAGCAGCCCCAGGACTGGCGGGGGAGATACGCAGTATTTT.

This clone was detected only once. V is TRBV2 and J is TRBJ2-7; D is ambiguous. CDR1 is SNHLY, CDR2 FYNNEI, per germline. The CDR3 length is 11 residues. The V gene lost 6 bases and the J gene lost 3 bases, with 6 bases spanning the gap. CDR3: CASSGNYEQYF. In DNA, the CDR3 is TGTGCCAGCAGCGGCAACTACGAGCAGTACTTC.

This clone showed up just once. The same CDR3 arises from other DNA sequences in this sample as well. This chain links TRBV29-1 with TRBJ1-1; 7 bases fit TRBD1. V gave up 5 bases and J gave up 1 base; unmatched junction bases: 1. The V gene's germline CDR1 is SQVTM and CDR2 ANQGSEA. The CDR3 covers 12 residues. CDR3 in DNA: TGCAGCGTTAGACAGGGGAACACTGAAGCTTTCTTT. As protein: CSVRQGNTEAFF.

The chain links TRBV6-5 to TRBJ2-1, with D hard to call. Trimming pared 0 bases from V and 5 bases from J, leaving 8 bases between. The CDR3 has 14 amino acids. Per germline, CDR1 MNHEY and CDR2 SVGAGI. The CDR3 region is CASSYSISHNEQFF. The CDR3 DNA follows: TGTGCCAGCAGTTACTCGATTTCGCACAATGAGCAGTTCTTC.

CDR3 bases: TGTGCCAGCAGCTTAGTTGTCGGGGCGGGGACTAGCGGGAGGGTCTCCTACAATGAGCAGTTCTTC. It specifies CASSLVVGAGTSGRVSYNEQFF. The V call is TRBV7-8, the J call TRBJ2-1; 16 bases agree with TRBD2. Trimming cost V 1 base and J 0 bases; bases outside gene matches: 12. The CDR3 sequence is 22 residues long. The germline gives CDR1 SGHVS, CDR2 FQNEAQ.

This clone has only one observation. J is TRBJ1-2 and V is TRBV15; D gene unclear. The CDR3 totals 14 residues. The V gene's germline CDR1 is LNHNV and CDR2 YYDKDF (reference sequence). V gave up 0 bases and J gave up 13 bases, with 18 bases separating them. The CDR3 sequence: CATSRDDGVTGFTF. The CDR3 DNA reads TGTGCCACCAGCAGAGATGACGGTGTGACCGGGTTCACCTTC.